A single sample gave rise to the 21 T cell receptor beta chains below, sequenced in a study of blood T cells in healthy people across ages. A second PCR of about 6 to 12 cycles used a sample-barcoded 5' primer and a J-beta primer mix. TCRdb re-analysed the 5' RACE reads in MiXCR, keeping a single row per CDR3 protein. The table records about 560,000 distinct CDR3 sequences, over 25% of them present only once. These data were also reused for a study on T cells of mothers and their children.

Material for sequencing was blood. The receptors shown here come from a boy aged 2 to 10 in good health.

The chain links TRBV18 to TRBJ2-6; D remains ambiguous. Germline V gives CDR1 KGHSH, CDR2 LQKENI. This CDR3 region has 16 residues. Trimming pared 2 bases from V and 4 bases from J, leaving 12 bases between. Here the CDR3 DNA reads TGTGCCAGCTCACCATACGGGTTGTCCGGGGCCAACGTCCTGACTTTC. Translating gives CASSPYGLSGANVLTF.

This CDR3 is CASSQDLGQRTEAFF. CDR3 in DNA: TGCGCCAGCAGCCAAGATTTAGGCCAGAGGACTGAAGCTTTCTTT. The V gene is TRBV4-3, the J gene TRBJ1-1; no clear D. The CDR3 has 15 residues. Germline CDR1 is LGHNA and CDR2 is YSLEER. With 0 bases removed from V and 5 bases from J, the gap between germline ends came to 13 bases.

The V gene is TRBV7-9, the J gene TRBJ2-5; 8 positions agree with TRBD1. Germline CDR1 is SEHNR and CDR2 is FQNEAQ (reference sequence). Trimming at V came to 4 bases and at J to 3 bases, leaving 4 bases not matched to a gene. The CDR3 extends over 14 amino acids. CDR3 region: CASSYMDREETQYF. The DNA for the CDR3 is TGTGCCAGCAGCTATATGGACAGGGAAGAGACCCAGTACTTC.

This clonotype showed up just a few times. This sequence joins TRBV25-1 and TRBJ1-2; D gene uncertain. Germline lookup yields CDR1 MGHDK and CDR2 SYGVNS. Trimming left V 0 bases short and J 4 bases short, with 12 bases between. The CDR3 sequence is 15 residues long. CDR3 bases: TGTGCCAGCAGTGAATATGAGTCGGCCGGCTATGGCTACACCTTC. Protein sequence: CASSEYESAGYGYTF.

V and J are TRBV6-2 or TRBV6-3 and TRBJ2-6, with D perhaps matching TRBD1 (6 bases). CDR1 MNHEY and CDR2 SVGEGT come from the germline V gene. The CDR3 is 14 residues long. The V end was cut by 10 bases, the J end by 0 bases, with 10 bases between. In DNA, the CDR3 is TGTGCCACCAACAGGGTCTCTGGGGCCAACGTCCTGACTTTC. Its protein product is CATNRVSGANVLTF.

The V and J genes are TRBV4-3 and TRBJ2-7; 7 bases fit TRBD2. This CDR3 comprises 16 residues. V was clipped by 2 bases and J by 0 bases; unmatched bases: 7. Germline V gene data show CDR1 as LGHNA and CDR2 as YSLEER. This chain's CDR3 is CASSQWEGPSSYEQYF. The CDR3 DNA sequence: TGCGCCAGCAGCCAATGGGAGGGGCCATCCTCCTACGAGCAGTACTTC.

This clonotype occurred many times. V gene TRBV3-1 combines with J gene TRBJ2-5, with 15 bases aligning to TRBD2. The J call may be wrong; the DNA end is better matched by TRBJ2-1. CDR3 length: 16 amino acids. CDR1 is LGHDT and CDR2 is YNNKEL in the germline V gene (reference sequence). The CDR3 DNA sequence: TGTGCCAGCAGCCAAGATGGCGGACTAGCGGGGGGGCGGCAGTTCTTC. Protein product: CASSQDGGLAGGRQFF.

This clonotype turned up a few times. CDR3 sequence (DNA): TGTGCCAGCTCACCAATGGGGGGCGTTTTTGAAAAACTGTTTTTT. This encodes CASSPMGGVFEKLFF. V usage is TRBV18 and J usage is TRBJ1-4; D is perhaps TRBD1 (6 bases). Trimming removed 2 bases from V and 7 bases from J, with 14 bases in between. CDR3 length equals 15 residues. Germline CDR1 KGHSH, CDR2 LQKENI.

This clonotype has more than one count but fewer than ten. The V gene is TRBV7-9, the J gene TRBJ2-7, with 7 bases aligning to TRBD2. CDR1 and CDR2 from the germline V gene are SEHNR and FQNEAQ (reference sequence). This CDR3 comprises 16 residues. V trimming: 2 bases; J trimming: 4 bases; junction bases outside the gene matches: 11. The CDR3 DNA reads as TGTGCCAGCAGCTTATTTGAAGGCCTAGCGGAATACGAGCAGTACTTC. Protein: CASSLFEGLAEYEQYF.

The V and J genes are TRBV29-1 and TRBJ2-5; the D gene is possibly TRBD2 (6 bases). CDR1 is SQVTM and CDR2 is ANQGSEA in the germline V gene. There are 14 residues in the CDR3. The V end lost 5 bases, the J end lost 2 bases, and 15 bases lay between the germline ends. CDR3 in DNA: TGCAGCGTTCGGGCAGGCGGACTACAAGAGACCCAGTACTTC. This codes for CSVRAGGLQETQYF.

The CDR3 region has the DNA TGTGCCAGCAGCTTACCGGGACTAGCGGAAGAGACCCAGTACTTC. Translated, it gives CASSLPGLAEETQYF. The chain combines TRBV7-9 with TRBJ2-5; 11 positions match TRBD2. Germline V CDR1 and CDR2: SEHNR, FQNEAQ (reference sequence). Trimming cost V 2 bases and J 3 bases; bases outside gene matches: 2. The CDR3 is made up of 15 amino acids.

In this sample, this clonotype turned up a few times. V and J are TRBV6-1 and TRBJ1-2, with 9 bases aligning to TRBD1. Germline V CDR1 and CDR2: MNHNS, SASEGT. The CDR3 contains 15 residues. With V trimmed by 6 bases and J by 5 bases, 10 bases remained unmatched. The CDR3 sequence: CASRDPGQGSYGYTF. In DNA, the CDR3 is TGTGCCAGCAGGGACCCGGGACAGGGCAGTTATGGCTACACCTTC.

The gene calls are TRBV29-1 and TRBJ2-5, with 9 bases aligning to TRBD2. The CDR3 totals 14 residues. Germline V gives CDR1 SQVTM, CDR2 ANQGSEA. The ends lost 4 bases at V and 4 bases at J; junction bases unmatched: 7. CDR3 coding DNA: TGCAGCGTTGTGTGGCCAGCGGGAGGAGAGACCCAGTACTTC. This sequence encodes CSVVWPAGGETQYF. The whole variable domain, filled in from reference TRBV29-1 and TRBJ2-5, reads SAVISQKPSRDICQRGTSLTIQCQVDSQVTMMFWYRQQPGQSLTLIATANQGSEATYESGFVIDKFPISRPNLTFSTLTVSNMSPEDSSIYLCSVVWPAGGETQYFGPGTRLLVL.

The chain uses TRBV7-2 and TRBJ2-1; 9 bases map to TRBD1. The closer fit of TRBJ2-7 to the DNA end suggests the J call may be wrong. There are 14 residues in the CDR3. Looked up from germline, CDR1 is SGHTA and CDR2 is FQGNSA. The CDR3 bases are TGTGCCAGCAGCAAACAACAGGGGGCGGACGAGCAGTACTTC. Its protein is CASSKQQGADEQYF.

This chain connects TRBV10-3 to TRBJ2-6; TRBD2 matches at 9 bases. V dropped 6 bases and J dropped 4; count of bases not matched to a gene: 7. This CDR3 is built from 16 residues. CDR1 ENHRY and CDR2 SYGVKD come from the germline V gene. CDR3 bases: TGTGCCATCAGAGGAGCGGGGGGCAGGGGGGCCAACGTCCTGACTTTC. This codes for CAIRGAGGRGANVLTF.

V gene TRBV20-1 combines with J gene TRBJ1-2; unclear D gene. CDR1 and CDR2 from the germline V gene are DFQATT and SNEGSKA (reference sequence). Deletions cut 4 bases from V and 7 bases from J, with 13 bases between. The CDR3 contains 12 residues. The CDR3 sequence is CSAKAGDVGYTF. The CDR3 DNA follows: TGCAGTGCTAAGGCAGGTGATGTTGGCTACACCTTC.

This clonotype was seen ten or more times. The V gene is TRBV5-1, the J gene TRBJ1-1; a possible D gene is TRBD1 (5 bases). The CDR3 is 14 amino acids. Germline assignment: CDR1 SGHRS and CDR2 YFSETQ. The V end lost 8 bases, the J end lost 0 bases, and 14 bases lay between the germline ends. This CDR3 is CARLKTALNTEAFF. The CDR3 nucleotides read TGCGCCAGACTCAAGACAGCGTTGAACACTGAAGCTTTCTTT.

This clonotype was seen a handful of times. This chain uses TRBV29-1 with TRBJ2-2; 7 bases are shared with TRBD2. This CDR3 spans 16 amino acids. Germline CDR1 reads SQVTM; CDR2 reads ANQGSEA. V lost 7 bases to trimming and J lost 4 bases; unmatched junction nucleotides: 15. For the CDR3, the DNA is TGCAGCGCCACAAGCACGTCCCGGGAGGCCACCGGGGAGCTGTTTTTT. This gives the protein CSATSTSREATGELFF.

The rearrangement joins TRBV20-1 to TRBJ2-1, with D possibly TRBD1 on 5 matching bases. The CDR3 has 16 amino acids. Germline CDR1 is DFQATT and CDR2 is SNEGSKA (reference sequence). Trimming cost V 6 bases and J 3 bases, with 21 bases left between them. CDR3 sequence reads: CSASSTRAALYNEQFF. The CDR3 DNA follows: TGCAGTGCCTCTTCCACCAGGGCAGCGCTCTACAATGAGCAGTTCTTC.

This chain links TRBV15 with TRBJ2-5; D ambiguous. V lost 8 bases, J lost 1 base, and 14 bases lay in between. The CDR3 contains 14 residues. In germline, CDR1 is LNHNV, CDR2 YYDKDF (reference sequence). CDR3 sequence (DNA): TGTGCCACCGCGTCTAGGGCGCCCCAAGAGACCCAGTACTTC. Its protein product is CATASRAPQETQYF. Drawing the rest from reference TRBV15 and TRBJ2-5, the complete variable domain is DAMVIQNPRYQVTQFGKPVTLSCSQTLNHNVMYWYQQKSSQAPKLLFHYYDKDFNNEADTPDNFQSRRPNTSFCFLDIRSPGLGDTAMYLCATASRAPQETQYFGPGTRLLVL.

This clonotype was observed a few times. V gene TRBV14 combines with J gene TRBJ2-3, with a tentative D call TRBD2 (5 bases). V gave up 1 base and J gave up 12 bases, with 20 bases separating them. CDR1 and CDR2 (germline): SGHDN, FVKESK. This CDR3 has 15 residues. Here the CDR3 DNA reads TGTGCCAGCAGCCAAGCCTCCTTCGGCGGGTCCCTTCAGTATTTT. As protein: CASSQASFGGSLQYF. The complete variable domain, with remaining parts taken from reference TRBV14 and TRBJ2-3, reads EAGVTQFPSHSVIEKGQTVTLRCDPISGHDNLYWYRRVMGKEIKFLLHFVKESKQDESGMPNNRFLAERTGGTYSTLKVQPAELEDSGVYFCASSQASFGGSLQYFGPGTRLTVL.